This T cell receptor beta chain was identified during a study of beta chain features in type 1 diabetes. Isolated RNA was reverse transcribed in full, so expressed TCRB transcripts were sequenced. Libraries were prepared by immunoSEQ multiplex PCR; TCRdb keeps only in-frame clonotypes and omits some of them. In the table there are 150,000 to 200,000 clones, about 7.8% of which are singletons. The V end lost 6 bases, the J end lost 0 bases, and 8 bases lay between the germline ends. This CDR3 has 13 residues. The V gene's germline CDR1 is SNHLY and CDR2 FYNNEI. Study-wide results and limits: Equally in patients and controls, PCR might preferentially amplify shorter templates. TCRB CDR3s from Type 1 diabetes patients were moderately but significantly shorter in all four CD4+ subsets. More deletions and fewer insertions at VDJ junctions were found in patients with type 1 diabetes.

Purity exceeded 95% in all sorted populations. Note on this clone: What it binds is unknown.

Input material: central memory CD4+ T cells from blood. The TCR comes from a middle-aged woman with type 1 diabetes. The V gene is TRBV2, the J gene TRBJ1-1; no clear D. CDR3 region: CASRGEMNTEAFF. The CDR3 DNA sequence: TGTGCCAGCAGGGGCGAGATGAACACTGAAGCTTTCTTT.